The 26 T cell receptor beta chains below all came from one sample that was sequenced in a study of tumor-infiltrating lymphocytes in primary liver carcinoma. Co-extracted RNA and DNA came from roughly 20-30 mg of unsorted bulk tissue. With a constant-region primer, TCR beta cDNA was made from 500 ng of total RNA. Slightly modified ARM-PCR, run as three nested multiplex PCR rounds, produced the TCR beta libraries. The study ran its first two PCR rounds for approximately 11 cycles each, using TRBV1-TRBV30 forward primers and a C-beta reverse primer. TCRdb itself ran the multiplex PCR reads through MiXCR, one entry per CDR3 protein. The sample lists about 78,000 distinct CDR3 sequences, more than 60% occurring once. Sequenced sample: liver tumor tissue from sampling region 4. Subset denoted: tumor region T4, right-lateral pole. These receptors were collected from a middle-aged man with primary liver carcinoma and hepatitis B virus infection.

This clonotype was found many times. The chain uses TRBV12-3 or TRBV12-4 and TRBJ2-1, with D maybe TRBD1 (6 bases). CDR3 size: 16 residues. Deletions cut 2 bases from V and 4 bases from J, with 15 bases between. DNA for the CDR3: TGTGCCAGCAGTTTACGAGGGGGTAGTTATTACAATGAGCAGTTCTTC. It specifies CASSLRGGSYYNEQFF.

The chain is built from TRBV6-5 and TRBJ1-1; D unresolved. The germline gives CDR1 MNHEY, CDR2 SVGAGI. The CDR3 loop spans 16 amino acids. Trimming removed 5 bases from V and 2 bases from J, with 18 bases in between. The CDR3 loop is CASSEVFVRDNTEAFF. As DNA, the CDR3 is TGTGCCAGCAGTGAAGTTTTTGTTAGAGACAACACTGAAGCTTTCTTT.

Only one count was recorded for this clonotype. The CDR3 end shows no conserved phenylalanine or tryptophan, and so a read error is likely. Because the CDR3's place on the DNA is in doubt, the DNA is left out and the CDR3 is given as listed by TCRdb. The chain is built from TRBV14 and TRBJ2-4; TRBD1 was called by the table and not checked on the DNA. Germline values: CDR1 SGHDN, CDR2 FVKESK. The CDR3 is made up of 14 amino acids, end residues included. CDR3 residues: CASRPSGSRHIQYV.

This chain links TRBV11-2 with TRBJ2-7, with 7 bases aligning to TRBD2. This CDR3 region has 15 residues. The junction had 11 bases not matched to a gene; V was cut back by 5 bases and J by 4 bases. Germline V CDR1 and CDR2: SGHAT, FQNNGV. CDR3 coding DNA: TGTGCCAGCAGCCTCAGCGGGAATCTACCTTACGAGCAGTACTTC. Protein product: CASSLSGNLPYEQYF.

In DNA, the CDR3 is TGTGCCAAGAGCTTAGACTCGGGGCTAGCCAAAAACATTCAGTACTTC. Translated: CAKSLDSGLAKNIQYF. The rearrangement joins TRBV11-2 to TRBJ2-4; D possibly matches TRBD1 or TRBD2 (5 bases each). Per the germline V gene, CDR1 is SGHAT and CDR2 is FQNNGV. The CDR3 sequence is 16 residues long. Between the trimmed V and J ends, which lost 10 bases and 0 bases, there was a span of 19 bases.

To note about this clonotype: An end of the junction does not agree with germline; a read error may underlie this. The chain links TRBV7-8 to TRBJ1-5, with D hard to call. Germline CDR1 SGHVS, CDR2 FQNEAQ. CDR3 size: 13 residues. The CDR3 DNA reads as TGTACCAGCAGCTTAAATCGGGAACAACCCCAGCATTTT. Its protein is CTSSLNREQPQHF.

Comment on this clonotype: Just one base apart from a much larger clone, this may be a read error. The V and J genes are TRBV5-1 and TRBJ2-3; D perhaps matches TRBD2 (7 bases). Germline CDR1 reads SGHRS; CDR2 reads YFSETQ. The CDR3 is made up of 14 amino acids. CDR3 DNA sequence: TGCGCCAGCAGCTTGGAGCAGGGGAGGGATACGCGGTATTTT. Its protein is CASSLEQGRDTRYF. Filled out from reference TRBV5-1 and TRBJ2-3, the complete variable domain reads KAGVTQTPRYLIKTRGQQVTLSCSPISGHRSVSWYQQTPGQGLQFLFEYFSETQRNKGNFPGRFSGRQFSNSRSEMNVSTLELGDSALYLCASSLEQGRDTRYFGPGTRLTVL.

In the case of this clonotype: A read error may produce the germline difference seen at one junction end. The gene calls are TRBV11-2 and TRBJ2-5; D gene ambiguous. There are 14 residues in the CDR3. The V gene's germline CDR1 is SGHAT and CDR2 FQNNGV. CDR3 bases: TGTGCCAGTAGCTTAGGGAACATGCGAGAGACCCAGTACTTC. Translated, it gives CASSLGNMRETQYF. The full variable domain, in which reference TRBV11-2 and TRBJ2-5 provide the parts outside the CDR3, is EAGVAQSPRYKIIEKRQSVAFWCNPISGHATLYWYQQILGQGPKLLIQFQNNGVVDDSQLPKDRFSAERLKGVDSTLKIQPAKLEDSAVYLCASSLGNMRETQYFGPGTRLLVL.

Concerning this clonotype itself: One end of the junction fails to match germline, which may point to a read error. The chain links TRBV10-3 to TRBJ2-2; 12 positions agree with TRBD2. The CDR3 is 19 residues long. CDR1 is ENHRY, CDR2 SYGVKD, per germline. The CDR3, as DNA: TGTGTCATCAATACCGGGACAGGGCAGACTAGCGGGAGTACCGGGGAGCTGTTTTTT. It translates to CVINTGTGQTSGSTGELFF.

On this clonotype: Germline and junction disagree at one end, which may indicate a read error. This chain links TRBV11-2 with TRBJ2-1; TRBD1 matches 11 bases. The germline CDR1 and CDR2 sequences are SGHAT and FQNNGV. The CDR3 is 16 amino acids. The DNA of the CDR3 is TGTGCCAGTAGCTTAGGGTGGACAGGGGGCATCGATGAACAGTTCTTC. It codes for CASSLGWTGGIDEQFF.

In the case of this clonotype: Since a much larger clone is just one base distant, this may be a read error. V is TRBV5-4 and J is TRBJ2-3, with D unclear. Germline V gene data show CDR1 as SGHNT and CDR2 as YYREEE (reference sequence). CDR3 length: 14 amino acids. The V end lost 4 bases, the J end lost 2 bases, and 11 bases lay between the germline ends. The CDR3 spells CASSTYSNTDTQYF. As DNA, the CDR3 is TGTGCCAGCAGCACCTATTCCAACACAGATACGCAGTATTTT.

The V and J genes are TRBV6-1 and TRBJ1-2; the D is unclear. The CDR3 is 10 amino acids. V gave up 3 bases and J gave up 10 bases, with 6 bases separating them. Germline lookup yields CDR1 MNHNS and CDR2 SASEGT. For the CDR3, the DNA is TGTGCCAGCAGTGATGGACTCTACACCTTC. This translates into CASSDGLYTF.

Details on this clonotype: Without the conserved terminal phenylalanine or tryptophan, this CDR3 likely stems from a read error. The chain recombines TRBV29-1 with TRBJ2-3, with D possibly being TRBD2 (5 bases). CDR1 and CDR2 from the germline V gene are SQVTM and ANQGSEA. This CDR3 region has 13 residues. The CDR3 region is CSVGPPGTDTQYL. CDR3 DNA sequence: TGTAGCGTTGGCCCACCAGGCACAGATACGCAGTATCTT.

In the case of this clonotype: An end of the junction differs from the germline gene, which may be a read error. This chain joins TRBV4-1 and TRBJ2-7, with TRBD2 as a possible D gene (6 bases). There are 16 residues in the CDR3. CDR1 is MGHRA, CDR2 YSYEKL, per germline. The CDR3 nucleotides read TGCGCTAGCAGCCGAGATTTTAGCGGAAGATCCTACGAGCAGTACTTC. Translated, it gives CASSRDFSGRSYEQYF.

CDR3 nucleotides: TGTGCCAGCAGCTTAAATGGTGCCTGTGTGCAGTTCTTC. Its protein is CASSLNGACVQFF. This rearrangement joins TRBV11-2 to TRBJ2-1; D is undetermined. Germline values: CDR1 SGHAT, CDR2 FQNNGV. This CDR3 comprises 13 residues. V lost 2 bases and J 12 bases, leaving 14 bases between the germline ends.

This clonotype was seen only a few times. A much bigger clone sits one base away, suggesting this may be a read error. This chain joins TRBV4-1 and TRBJ2-7; D may be TRBD1 (5 bases). Germline V gene data show CDR1 as MGHRA and CDR2 as YSYEKL. CDR3 length: 16 residues. CDR3 nucleotides: TGCGCCGGCAGCCAAGTCCCCACAGGAGTAGGCTACGAGCAGTACTTC. Amino acids: CAGSQVPTGVGYEQYF.

This clonotype has just one count. V gene TRBV10-3 combines with J gene TRBJ1-1; D is ambiguous. The CDR3 runs 14 residues. V lost 4 bases to trimming and J lost 7 bases, with 16 bases between them. Germline CDR1 ENHRY, CDR2 SYGVKD. CDR3 in amino acids: CAISVQRAGIEAFF. In nucleotides, the CDR3 is TGTGCCATCAGTGTTCAAAGGGCCGGGATTGAAGCTTTCTTT.

V usage is TRBV4-1 and J usage is TRBJ2-7; 8 bases agree with TRBD1. Germline lookup yields CDR1 MGHRA and CDR2 YSYEKL. This CDR3 has 14 amino acids. The J segment lost 6 bases and the V segment lost 9 bases, leaving 13 bases of the junction unmatched. CDR3 amino acids: CARRKAQGECEQYF. The DNA of the CDR3 is TGCGCCAGGAGAAAAGCACAGGGGGAGTGCGAGCAGTACTTC.

Concerning this clonotype: The junction differs from germline at one of its ends, possibly a read error. The chain combines TRBV6-5 with TRBJ2-6, with D possibly being TRBD1 (6 bases). The CDR3 loop spans 18 amino acids. Germline V lookup: CDR1 MNHEY, CDR2 SVGAGI. As DNA, the CDR3 is TGTACCAGCAGTCTTTGTACAGGGATGAAAGCTGGGGCCAACGTCCTAACTTTC. This translates into CTSSLCTGMKAGANVLTF.

V is TRBV11-2 and J is TRBJ2-7; D gene unclear. Germline V lookup: CDR1 SGHAT, CDR2 FQNNGV. CDR3 length equals 14 residues. The CDR3 spells CAGSLGGGAYKQYV. The CDR3 bases are TGTGCCGGCAGCTTAGGCGGCGGAGCCTACAAGCAGTACGTC.

A remark on this clonotype: Here the CDR3 omits its conserved ending phenylalanine or tryptophan, so a read error is the likely source. The CDR3 sequence: CASSGGGVTQYL. The CDR3 DNA sequence: TGTGCCAGCAGTGGAGGTGGGGTAACCCAGTACCTC. The chain employs TRBV14 and TRBJ2-5; D possibly corresponds to TRBD2 (5 bases). V was clipped by 6 bases and J by 8 bases, with 13 bases between them. The germline CDR1 and CDR2 sequences are SGHDN and FVKESK. This CDR3 contains 12 residues.

In the case of this clonotype: One base away lies a much larger clone, so this may be a sequencing read error. V and J are TRBV7-9 and TRBJ2-2, with D uncertain. The CDR3 is 17 amino acids. The V and J ends lost 5 bases and 0 bases respectively, with 16 bases between them. The V gene's germline CDR1 is SEHNR and CDR2 FQNEAQ (reference sequence). CDR3 sequence (DNA): TGTGCCAGCAGCCTACTCCCGGAACACGCGAACACCGGGGAGCTGTTTTTT. This encodes CASSLLPEHANTGELFF.

V usage is TRBV6-5 and J usage is TRBJ1-1; D uncertain. V was cut by 2 bases and J by 6 bases, with 19 bases left in between. The CDR3 runs 16 residues. Looked up from germline, CDR1 is MNHEY and CDR2 is SVGAGI. The CDR3, as DNA: TGTGCCAGCAGTTACGGGGAACCCCGGGATGAGGCTGAAGCTTTCTTT. Residues: CASSYGEPRDEAEAFF.

On this clonotype itself: One end of the junction does not line up with germline, which may come from a read error. CDR3 nucleotide sequence: TGCGCCAGCAGCCAAGGTTCCCGGGAGGGCCGAGGTGAGCGGCTCTTC. Protein product: CASSQGSREGRGERLF. The chain carries TRBV4-1 and TRBJ2-1, with TRBD2 matching over 8 bases. Germline values: CDR1 MGHRA, CDR2 YSYEKL. This CDR3 is built from 16 residues.

Of note for this clonotype: The conserved closing phenylalanine or tryptophan is absent in this CDR3, likely reflecting a read error. This chain uses TRBV29-1 with TRBJ1-2; maybe TRBD1 (5 bases). Trimming took 7 bases from V and 0 from J, leaving 18 bases between them. The CDR3 runs 15 residues. Germline V lookup: CDR1 SQVTM, CDR2 ANQGSEA. The CDR3 loop reads CSARYGTATNYGYTL. The CDR3 DNA reads TGCAGCGCAAGATACGGGACGGCGACTAACTATGGCTACACCCTC.

Comments on this clonotype: Sequence at one end of the junction differs from germline and may be a read error. V usage is TRBV6-5 and J usage is TRBJ2-7; 9 nucleotides align to TRBD2. The CDR3 extends over 14 amino acids. The germline CDR1 and CDR2 sequences are MNHEY and SVGAGI. DNA of the CDR3: TGTGCCAGCAGGCCCGGGACTAGCTCCTATGAGCAGTGCTTC. Its protein product is CASRPGTSSYEQCF.